This T cell receptor (beta chain) emerged from a study of T cells after yellow fever vaccination. Whole-study context: Those fractions that held only low numbers of cells were prepared using the SMART-Seq v4 Ultra Low Input RNA kit.

The study made its TCR cDNA through 5'RACE template switching. That step introduced a universal primer site along with UMIs. Via MiXCR, TCRdb re-called the 5' RACE reads, giving one row per CDR3 protein. The profile shows over 85,000 distinct CDR3 sequences, roughly 8.2% of them singletons. This clonotype has ten or more counts. V was trimmed by 7 bases and J by 1 base, leaving 18 bases between them. The CDR3 extends over 16 amino acids. Germline V CDR1 and CDR2: SGHVS, FQNEAQ. Study results and limitations: Abundant clonotypes from the bulk population could contaminate FACS-sorted repertoires.

This specimen consisted of CD8+ T cells not binding an NS4B(214-222) dextramer, sorted from PBMCs, obtained around 15 days after the first yellow fever vaccination. The TCR was taken from a man between 18 and 29 years old who received the YFV17D yellow fever vaccine. The genes are TRBV7-8 and TRBJ2-3, with a tentative D call TRBD1 (7 bases). The chain's CDR3 is CASTGRHRGRTDTQYF. The CDR3 DNA sequence: TGTGCCAGCACCGGGAGACACAGGGGACGCACAGATACGCAGTATTTT. Filled out from reference TRBV7-8 and TRBJ2-3, the complete variable domain reads GAGVSQSPRYKVAKRGQDVALRCDPISGHVSLFWYQQALGQGPEFLTYFQNEAQLDKSGLPSDRFFAERPEGSVSTLKIQRTQQEDSAVYLCASTGRHRGRTDTQYFGPGTRLTVL.